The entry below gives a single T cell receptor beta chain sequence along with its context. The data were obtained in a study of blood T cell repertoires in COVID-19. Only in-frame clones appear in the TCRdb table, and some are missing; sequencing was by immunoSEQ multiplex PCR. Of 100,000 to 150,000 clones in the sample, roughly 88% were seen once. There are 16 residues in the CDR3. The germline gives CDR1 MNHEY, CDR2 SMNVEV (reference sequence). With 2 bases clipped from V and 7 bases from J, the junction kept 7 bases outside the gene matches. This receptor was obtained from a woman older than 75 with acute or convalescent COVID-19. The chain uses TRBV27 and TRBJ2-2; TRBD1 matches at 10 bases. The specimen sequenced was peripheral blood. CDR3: CASSLKGTGVVGELFF. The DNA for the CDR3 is TGTGCCAGCAGTTTAAAGGGGACAGGGGTGGTCGGGGAGCTGTTTTTT.